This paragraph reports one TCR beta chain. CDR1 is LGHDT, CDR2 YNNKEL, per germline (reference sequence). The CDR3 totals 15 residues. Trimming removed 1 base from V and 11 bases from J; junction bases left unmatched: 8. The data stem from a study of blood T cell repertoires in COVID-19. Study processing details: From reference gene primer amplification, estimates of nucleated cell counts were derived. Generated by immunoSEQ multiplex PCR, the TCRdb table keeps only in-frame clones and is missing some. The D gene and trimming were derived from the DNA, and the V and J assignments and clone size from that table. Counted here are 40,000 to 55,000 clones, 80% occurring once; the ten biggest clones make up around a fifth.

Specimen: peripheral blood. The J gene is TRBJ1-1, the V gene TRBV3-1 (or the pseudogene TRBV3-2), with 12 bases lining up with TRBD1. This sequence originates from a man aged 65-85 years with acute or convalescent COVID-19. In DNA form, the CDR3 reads TGTGCCAGCAGCCAAGTTGGGACAGGGGGCGGTTCGGCTTTCTTT. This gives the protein CASSQVGTGGGSAFF.